The entry below describes one T cell receptor beta chain. Profiling relied on immunoSEQ multiplex PCR, and the TCRdb table lists in-frame clones only, not all of them. The sample comprises roughly 100,000 clones, approximately 91% of which are singletons, and 5.1% rests with the top ten. This sample was included in a study of blood T cell repertoires in COVID-19. About the study: Acute and convalescent COVID-19 samples came from the United States, Italy and Spain.

The germline CDR1 and CDR2 sequences are LNHNV and YYDKDF (reference sequence). V was trimmed by 2 bases and J by 0 bases, leaving 14 bases between them. The CDR3 runs to 17 residues. Specimen: peripheral blood. The sequence came from a human donor in a cohort sampled during active COVID-19. V usage is TRBV15 and J usage is TRBJ2-4; tentative D call: TRBD1 (5 bases). CDR3: CATSRPRQTLAKNIQYF. The CDR3 bases are TGTGCCACCAGCAGACCAAGACAGACTTTAGCCAAAAACATTCAGTACTTC.